A selection of T cell receptor beta chains follows, all from one sample in a study of shared clonotypes between healthy human individuals. Profiled with immunoSEQ multiplex PCR; TCRdb holds only in-frame clones, not every one. The sample has more than 500,000 clones, 85% to 95% seen once; the top ten hold about 0.11%. The material sequenced was naive CD8+ T cells sorted from blood. These receptors were collected from a young woman in good health. Both conserved end residues are part of each CDR3.

>TRBJ1-5|TRBV10-3
CAISGGAGAGGNQPQHF
>TRBJ1-3|TRBV7-9
CASSPSKGASGNTIYF
>TRBJ2-7|TRBV7-9
CASSQQGGEQYF
>TRBJ2-2|TRBV18
CASPAPVVPGELFF
>TRBJ1-2|TRBV5-1
CASSSTGTGRGYTF
>TRBJ1-2|TRBV5-6
CASSLAAGNYGYTF
>TRBJ2-1|TRBV28
CASSYPEQFF
>TRBJ2-7|TRBV27
CASTPRASGTYEQYF
>TRBJ1-1|TRBV19
CASSANIEAFF
>TRBJ2-2|TRBV4-2
CASSQDRGSGELFF
>TRBJ2-7|TRBV4-1
CASSPLPGGRADEQYF
>TRBJ2-1|TRBV5-4
CASSFAGWDEQFF
>TRBJ2-3|TRBV9
CASTDDRGGADTQYF
>TRBJ2-3|TRBV15
CATSRDRAGTTDTQYF
>TRBJ2-7|TRBV6-6
CASSYSTGERDEQYF
>TRBJ2-7|TRBV2
CASRESGGGAYEQYF